This T cell receptor (beta chain) stems from a study of T cell responses to AZD1222 COVID-19 vaccine. Study conclusions and caveats: The number of AZD1222 recipients seropositive at baseline was only five to seven. Spike-wide vaccine-associated CD4 TCRs dominated at 160-218 and 743-854. Repertoires were obtained only post-peak T cell response.

This clone was recorded a few times. Its matching antigen is unknown. V lost 5 bases to trimming and J lost 7 bases; unmatched junction nucleotides: 5. The germline gives CDR1 MNHNY, CDR2 SVGAGI (reference sequence). This CDR3 region has 15 residues. The table came from immunoSEQ multiplex PCR; TCRdb's copy has only in-frame clones and leaves some out. The sample includes some 90,000 clones, 70% to 90% of them seen just once. Source: peripheral blood, taken on day 0 of AZD1222 vaccination. This receptor was identified in an adult in good health. This chain connects TRBV6-6 to TRBJ1-6; the match to TRBD1 covers 10 bases. Here the CDR3 reads CASSPLGQGNSPLHF. The CDR3 region has the DNA TGTGCCAGCAGTCCCCTGGGACAGGGGAATTCACCCCTCCACTTT.